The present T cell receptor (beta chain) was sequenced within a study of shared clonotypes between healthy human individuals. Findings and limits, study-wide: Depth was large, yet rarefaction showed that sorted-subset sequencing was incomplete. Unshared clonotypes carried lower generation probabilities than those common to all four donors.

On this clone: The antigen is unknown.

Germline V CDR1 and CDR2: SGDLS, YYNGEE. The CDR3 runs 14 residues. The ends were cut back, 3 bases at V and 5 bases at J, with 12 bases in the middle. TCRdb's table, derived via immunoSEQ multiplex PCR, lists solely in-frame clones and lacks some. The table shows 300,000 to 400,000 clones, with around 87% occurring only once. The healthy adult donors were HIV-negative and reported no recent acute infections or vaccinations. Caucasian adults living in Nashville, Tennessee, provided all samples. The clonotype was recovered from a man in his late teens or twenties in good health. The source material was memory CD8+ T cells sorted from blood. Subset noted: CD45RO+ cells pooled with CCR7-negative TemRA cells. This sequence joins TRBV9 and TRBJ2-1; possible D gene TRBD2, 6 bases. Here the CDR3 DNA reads TGTGCCAGCAGCGGGGCCGGGACTCACAATGAGCAGTTCTTC. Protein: CASSGAGTHNEQFF. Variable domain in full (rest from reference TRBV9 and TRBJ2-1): DSGVTQTPKHLITATGQRVTLRCSPRSGDLSVYWYQQSLDQGLQFLIQYYNGEERAKGNILERFSAQQFPDLHSELNLSSLELGDSALYFCASSGAGTHNEQFFGPGTRLTVL.